The source of this T cell receptor (beta chain) is a study of identical twins. With 2 bases removed from V and 1 base from J, the gap between germline ends came to 10 bases. From germline, CDR1 is SEHNR and CDR2 FQNEAQ (reference sequence). The CDR3 totals 15 residues. This clonotype was seen at least ten times. TCRdb independently ran MiXCR on the 5' RACE reads; one entry per CDR3 protein. The sample holds hundreds of thousands of distinct CDR3 sequences, 10% to 15% seen once. This sample was shared with a second study, whose subject was yellow fever vaccine responses in identical twins.

V is TRBV7-9 and J is TRBJ2-3; weak D call: TRBD1 (5 bases). This TCR was recovered from a woman between 18 and 30 years old in good health. Material for sequencing was CD8+ T cells sorted from blood. CDR3 DNA: TGTGCCAGCAGCTTAAGGGGCTCGGGCACAGATACGCAGTATTTT. It specifies CASSLRGSGTDTQYF.